Listed below are T cell receptor beta chains from one sample, sequenced in a study of cytomegalovirus exposure and HLA in healthy donors. The protocol was immunoSEQ multiplex PCR, while the TCRdb copy is restricted to in-frame clones and leaves out a portion. The sample shows more than 300,000 clones, just over 85% of them seen only once. Sequencing was performed on PBMCs. The receptors were sampled from a woman aged 18-30 years in good health and CMV-seronegative. Each CDR3 is given with its conserved first and last residue. D genes are given only for firm matches. Only some rows state a clone size, as once, few, many or a class for expanded clones.

CDR3nt: TGTGCCAGCAGCTTAAGCGAGGATGAAAAACTGTTTTTT
CDR3aa: CASSLSEDEKLFF
j_gene: TRBJ1-4
v_gene: TRBV7-9
d_gene: -
len: 13
abundance: -

CDR3nt: TGTGCCAGCAGGCCGCTAGCGGGTAACACCTACGAGCAGTACTTC
CDR3aa: CASRPLAGNTYEQYF
j_gene: TRBJ2-7
v_gene: TRBV5-6
d_gene: TRBD2
len: 15
abundance: -

CDR3nt: TGTGCCAGTAGTATGGGCTTAGCGGGAGGCCCAGAGCAGTACTTC
CDR3aa: CASSMGLAGGPEQYF
j_gene: TRBJ2-7
v_gene: TRBV19
d_gene: TRBD2
len: 15
abundance: -

CDR3nt: TGTGCCAGCAGCGATTACTCTGGAAACACCATATATTTT
CDR3aa: CASSDYSGNTIYF
j_gene: TRBJ1-3
v_gene: TRBV9
d_gene: -
len: 13
abundance: many

CDR3nt: TGTGCCAGCAGCTTAGTAGCGGGAGGAGGTGAGCAGTACTTC
CDR3aa: CASSLVAGGGEQYF
j_gene: TRBJ2-7
v_gene: TRBV7-2
d_gene: TRBD2
len: 14
abundance: -

CDR3nt: TGTGCCAGCAGTTCCCCACAGGGTACGGACTATGGCTACACCTTC
CDR3aa: CASSSPQGTDYGYTF
j_gene: TRBJ1-2
v_gene: TRBV28
d_gene: -
len: 15
abundance: -

CDR3nt: TGTGCCAGCAGCATCGGGACTCCGGGCTACAATGAGCAGTTCTTC
CDR3aa: CASSIGTPGYNEQFF
j_gene: TRBJ2-1
v_gene: TRBV7-3
d_gene: -
len: 15
abundance: -

CDR3nt: TGTGCCAGCAGCCTGGACATCGATGGGACTAGCGGGAGGGGTAATGAGCAGTTCTTC
CDR3aa: CASSLDIDGTSGRGNEQFF
j_gene: TRBJ2-1
v_gene: TRBV13
d_gene: TRBD2
len: 19
abundance: -

CDR3nt: TGTGCCAGCAGTCGACAGGACGCCTACGAGCAGTACTTC
CDR3aa: CASSRQDAYEQYF
j_gene: TRBJ2-7
v_gene: TRBV27
d_gene: -
len: 13
abundance: -

CDR3nt: TGTGCCAGCAGTTTCCAGGTCACCGGGGAGCTGTTTTTT
CDR3aa: CASSFQVTGELFF
j_gene: TRBJ2-2
v_gene: TRBV27
d_gene: -
len: 13
abundance: -

CDR3nt: TGTGCCAGCAGTTTCCCGACAGGAATAGCCAAAAACATTCAGTACTTC
CDR3aa: CASSFPTGIAKNIQYF
j_gene: TRBJ2-4
v_gene: TRBV27
d_gene: -
len: 16
abundance: -

CDR3nt: TGTGCCAGCAGTTCGAGACGGGAGGTCACAGATACGCAGTATTTT
CDR3aa: CASSSRREVTDTQYF
j_gene: TRBJ2-3
v_gene: TRBV27
d_gene: TRBD2
len: 15
abundance: -

CDR3nt: TGCGCCAGCAGCCAACTTTACGAGGGACAGGGGACCCGGAACTATGGCTACACCTTC
CDR3aa: CASSQLYEGQGTRNYGYTF
j_gene: TRBJ1-2
v_gene: TRBV4-1
d_gene: TRBD1
len: 19
abundance: -

CDR3nt: TGCGCCAGCAGCTTGGGGGGTAGCGGGAGAACGGAGACCCAGTACTTC
CDR3aa: CASSLGGSGRTETQYF
j_gene: TRBJ2-5
v_gene: TRBV5-1
d_gene: TRBD2
len: 16
abundance: -

CDR3nt: TGTGCCAGCAGCGATTACAGGGGGCACTACGAGCAGTACTTC
CDR3aa: CASSDYRGHYEQYF
j_gene: TRBJ2-7
v_gene: TRBV7-9
d_gene: TRBD1
len: 14
abundance: -

CDR3nt: TGTGCCAGCAGTGACGCTAGGAGCCCCAGTGGCAATCAGCCCCAGCATTTT
CDR3aa: CASSDARSPSGNQPQHF
j_gene: TRBJ1-5
v_gene: TRBV6-4
d_gene: -
len: 17
abundance: -

CDR3nt: TGTGCCAGCAGCGTGGTCGGGAGTAGCACAGATACGCAGTATTTT
CDR3aa: CASSVVGSSTDTQYF
j_gene: TRBJ2-3
v_gene: TRBV9
d_gene: -
len: 15
abundance: -

CDR3nt: TGTGCCAGCAGCCCCGGTCAGGGAATGTTCGGCTACACCTTC
CDR3aa: CASSPGQGMFGYTF
j_gene: TRBJ1-2
v_gene: TRBV7-2
d_gene: -
len: 14
abundance: many

CDR3nt: TGTGCCAGCAGCCAGGGACTAGGTAACGAGCAGTACTTC
CDR3aa: CASSQGLGNEQYF
j_gene: TRBJ2-7
v_gene: TRBV9
d_gene: TRBD2
len: 13
abundance: -

CDR3nt: TGTGCCAGCAGCGGAGGGGCGGGGGAGCAGTACTTC
CDR3aa: CASSGGAGEQYF
j_gene: TRBJ2-7
v_gene: TRBV9
d_gene: -
len: 12
abundance: -

CDR3nt: TGTGCCAGCAGTCCCCGGACCATGGCAGGGGGACTCTACGAGCAGTACTTC
CDR3aa: CASSPRTMAGGLYEQYF
j_gene: TRBJ2-7
v_gene: TRBV27
d_gene: -
len: 17
abundance: -

CDR3nt: TGTGCCAGCAGCCAGGTAGCACAGGGTTATGGCTACACCTTC
CDR3aa: CASSQVAQGYGYTF
j_gene: TRBJ1-2
v_gene: TRBV7-6
d_gene: -
len: 14
abundance: -

CDR3nt: TGCAGCGTTGGCCGGGACAGGGGCTACGAGCAGTACTTC
CDR3aa: CSVGRDRGYEQYF
j_gene: TRBJ2-7
v_gene: TRBV29-1
d_gene: TRBD1
len: 13
abundance: -

CDR3nt: TGTGCCAGCAGTTCGAAATTCAGCTCCTACAATGAGCAGTTCTTC
CDR3aa: CASSSKFSSYNEQFF
j_gene: TRBJ2-1
v_gene: TRBV28
d_gene: -
len: 15
abundance: -

CDR3nt: TGTGCCAGCAGTTTTGGGAGCCTGGGTGAGCAGTACTTC
CDR3aa: CASSFGSLGEQYF
j_gene: TRBJ2-7
v_gene: TRBV27
d_gene: -
len: 13
abundance: -

CDR3nt: TGTGCCAGCAGCGCCAGATTAAAGGACCGAGCGGGATGTTTTTACTCCTACGAGCAGTACTTC
CDR3aa: CASSARLKDRAGCFYSYEQYF
j_gene: TRBJ2-7
v_gene: TRBV9
d_gene: TRBD2
len: 21
abundance: -

CDR3nt: TGCGCCAGCAGCGTGACCGGGACAGGGACCACTGAAGCTTTCTTT
CDR3aa: CASSVTGTGTTEAFF
j_gene: TRBJ1-1
v_gene: TRBV5-1
d_gene: TRBD1
len: 15
abundance: -

CDR3nt: TGTGCCAGCAGTTATGACATCGGGACTTCAGGGTGGTACTTC
CDR3aa: CASSYDIGTSGWYF
j_gene: TRBJ2-7
v_gene: TRBV6-5
d_gene: -
len: 14
abundance: -

CDR3nt: TGTGCCAGCAGCTTAGGTGGACTTATCCTCTCTGGGGCCAACGTCCTGACTTTC
CDR3aa: CASSLGGLILSGANVLTF
j_gene: TRBJ2-6
v_gene: TRBV7-2
d_gene: -
len: 18
abundance: -

CDR3nt: TGTGCCAGCAGCTTAGGGCGGGGGATTCAGCCCCAGCATTTT
CDR3aa: CASSLGRGIQPQHF
j_gene: TRBJ1-5
v_gene: TRBV7-9
d_gene: -
len: 14
abundance: -

CDR3nt: TGTGCCAGCAGTCCCCGGGACACCTATATGGGGCAGTACTTC
CDR3aa: CASSPRDTYMGQYF
j_gene: TRBJ2-7
v_gene: TRBV2
d_gene: -
len: 14
abundance: -

CDR3nt: TGTGCCACCCCCGGGGAGCGGGAGGTAGTGGGTGAGCAGTTCTTC
CDR3aa: CATPGEREVVGEQFF
j_gene: TRBJ2-1
v_gene: TRBV2
d_gene: TRBD2
len: 15
abundance: -

CDR3nt: TGTGCCATCAGTGAGGCGCTGACAGGCTCGAACACTGAAGCTTTCTTT
CDR3aa: CAISEALTGSNTEAFF
j_gene: TRBJ1-1
v_gene: TRBV10-3
d_gene: -
len: 16
abundance: once

CDR3nt: TGCGCCAGCAGCCAAGATCCGTGGGCAGGTCAAGAGACCCAGTACTTC
CDR3aa: CASSQDPWAGQETQYF
j_gene: TRBJ2-5
v_gene: TRBV4-3
d_gene: -
len: 16
abundance: -

CDR3nt: TGCGCCAGCAGCTTGGAAGGACACGGAGATACGCAGTATTTT
CDR3aa: CASSLEGHGDTQYF
j_gene: TRBJ2-3
v_gene: TRBV5-1
d_gene: -
len: 14
abundance: -

CDR3nt: TGTGCCAGCCGTGGGACAGAGAGCTCCTACGAGCAGTACTTC
CDR3aa: CASRGTESSYEQYF
j_gene: TRBJ2-7
v_gene: TRBV2
d_gene: TRBD1
len: 14
abundance: -

CDR3nt: TGTGCCAGCAGCGCACAGGGGGCGGGAACCGGGGAGCTGTTTTTT
CDR3aa: CASSAQGAGTGELFF
j_gene: TRBJ2-2
v_gene: TRBV9
d_gene: TRBD1
len: 15
abundance: -

CDR3nt: TGTGCCTGGAGAGTACGGGAGAAAATCCGAACTACTAATGAAAAACTGTTTTTT
CDR3aa: CAWRVREKIRTTNEKLFF
j_gene: TRBJ1-4
v_gene: TRBV30
d_gene: -
len: 18
abundance: -

CDR3nt: TGTGCCAGCAGTGCGAAGACCAGGGTAGGCACCGGGGAGCTGTTTTTT
CDR3aa: CASSAKTRVGTGELFF
j_gene: TRBJ2-2
v_gene: TRBV2
d_gene: -
len: 16
abundance: -

CDR3nt: TGTGCCAGCAGTTCACCGACAAGGAGGGGGACCCAGTACTTC
CDR3aa: CASSSPTRRGTQYF
j_gene: TRBJ2-5
v_gene: TRBV27
d_gene: -
len: 14
abundance: -

CDR3nt: TGCAGCACCGCCCAGGGGGACGCCTACGAGCAGTACTTC
CDR3aa: CSTAQGDAYEQYF
j_gene: TRBJ2-7
v_gene: TRBV29-1
d_gene: TRBD1
len: 13
abundance: -

CDR3nt: TGTGCCAGTAGTATAGATCGGGGGACTAATGAAAAACTGTTTTTT
CDR3aa: CASSIDRGTNEKLFF
j_gene: TRBJ1-4
v_gene: TRBV19
d_gene: -
len: 15
abundance: once

CDR3nt: TGTGCCTGGATTTACAGGGGGACCTATTTAGGCGAGCAGTACTTC
CDR3aa: CAWIYRGTYLGEQYF
j_gene: TRBJ2-7
v_gene: TRBV30
d_gene: TRBD1
len: 15
abundance: once

CDR3nt: TGTGCCAGCAGCGTAGTGGGACTAGGTTCTTACGAGCAGTACTTC
CDR3aa: CASSVVGLGSYEQYF
j_gene: TRBJ2-7
v_gene: TRBV9
d_gene: TRBD2
len: 15
abundance: -

CDR3nt: TGTGCCAGCAGCCCGCTGGGGGGGCCGTACTACGAGCAGTACTTC
CDR3aa: CASSPLGGPYYEQYF
j_gene: TRBJ2-7
v_gene: TRBV7-9
d_gene: -
len: 15
abundance: -

CDR3nt: TGCGCCAGCAGCGTGGGACTAGCGACGGATACGCAGTATTTT
CDR3aa: CASSVGLATDTQYF
j_gene: TRBJ2-3
v_gene: TRBV5-1
d_gene: TRBD2
len: 14
abundance: once

CDR3nt: TGCGCCAGCAGCCAAGACCGGGGGAAGTACGAGCAGTACTTC
CDR3aa: CASSQDRGKYEQYF
j_gene: TRBJ2-7
v_gene: TRBV4-3
d_gene: -
len: 14
abundance: -

CDR3nt: TGTGCCAGCAGCGCGATCGGGGGAATCGGTGAAAAACTGTTTTTT
CDR3aa: CASSAIGGIGEKLFF
j_gene: TRBJ1-4
v_gene: TRBV9
d_gene: -
len: 15
abundance: -

CDR3nt: TGTGCCAGCAGCTTAGGGACAGCTAACTATGGCTACACCTTC
CDR3aa: CASSLGTANYGYTF
j_gene: TRBJ1-2
v_gene: TRBV7-6
d_gene: -
len: 14
abundance: once

CDR3nt: TGTGCCAGCAGTCAAGGTGGACAGGGGAGCAATCAGCCCCAGCATTTT
CDR3aa: CASSQGGQGSNQPQHF
j_gene: TRBJ1-5
v_gene: TRBV6-1
d_gene: TRBD1
len: 16
abundance: -

CDR3nt: TGTGCCAGCAGTGATCCGGGACAGCATCAGCCCCAGCATTTT
CDR3aa: CASSDPGQHQPQHF
j_gene: TRBJ1-5
v_gene: TRBV25-1
d_gene: TRBD1
len: 14
abundance: -

CDR3nt: TGTGCCAGCAGTCGCCAGGGCCCCCAGGAAAAACTGTTTTTT
CDR3aa: CASSRQGPQEKLFF
j_gene: TRBJ1-4
v_gene: TRBV28
d_gene: -
len: 14
abundance: -

CDR3nt: TGTGCCACCACTGATGCAACAGGGGCTCGGGGCTACGAGCAGTACTTC
CDR3aa: CATTDATGARGYEQYF
j_gene: TRBJ2-7
v_gene: TRBV11-3
d_gene: TRBD1
len: 16
abundance: few

CDR3nt: TGTGCCAGCAGCTTAGGGACTAGCGGAAAGCAGTTCTTC
CDR3aa: CASSLGTSGKQFF
j_gene: TRBJ2-1
v_gene: TRBV11-2
d_gene: TRBD2
len: 13
abundance: -